This T cell receptor (beta chain) was retrieved from a study of a mutant IDH1 vaccine in newly diagnosed glioma (dated by TCRdb to the early 2020s). As for the study more broadly: The approximately 30 treated patients were 62.5% male and roughly 40% female, with a mean age of around 40 years. Peripheral blood samples were drawn at six visits, namely V03 (baseline), V05, V07, V10, V12 and V13. Longitudinal TCRB deep sequencing was done for 25 to 30 treated patients, wherever samples were available for exploratory analyses. Before enrollment, patients had received standard therapy of radiotherapy alone, temozolomide alone, or radiochemotherapy with temozolomide; most received the combination. Overall results and qualifications from the work: It was noted by the authors that analyses of patient blood samples could not be reproduced owing to sample limitations. Vaccine-induced immune responses across multiple MHC alleles were detected in approximately 93% of patients. Selection of PBMC samples for TCRB deep sequencing was based on availability. Changes in the top peripheral T cell clonotypes picked up by TCRB sequencing did not appear to be linked to pseudoprogression.

Libraries came from the immunoSEQ multiplex PCR assay. Following the manufacturer's protocol, the hsTCRB Kit was used to amplify rearranged TCR beta chain sequences. TCRB libraries were sequenced on an Illumina MiSeq. From the authors' description of their analysis: The proprietary platform of the kit vendor was used for demultiplexing, trimming and gene mapping. As stored in TCRdb, this immuneACCESS dataset retains in-frame rearrangements with V and J assigned. A fraction of the clones does not appear; measured against another copy, unresolved V genes explain less than half of the discrepancy, and the remainder lacks a known reason. V and J calls plus clone size are reproduced from that table; the DNA served to infer D and trimming. The sample includes 85,000 to 100,000 clones, with about four fifths observed a single time. The ten largest clones capture around 7% of the sample. Concerning this clone itself: The antigen it binds to is not known. One base away there is no much larger clone; base qualities are not given.

Taken with the paper, the label for time point translates to: baseline, week 1 (first vaccination visit). The sample's treatment or condition label, in plain terms: pre-vaccination baseline after standard-of-care therapy. All donors had newly diagnosed IDH1-mutant astrocytomas of WHO grade 3 or 4 that showed loss of nuclear ATRX. The samples were drawn from NOA16, a multicentre, single-arm, open-label phase I trial in Germany that tested a mutant IDH1 peptide vaccine in humans for the first time. Visit V03 blood draws served as the baseline sample for immunogenicity testing. The DNeasy Blood and Tissue Kit was used to extract genomic DNA from EDTA blood for TCRB sequencing. The specimen was PBMCs, collected from a glioma patient treated with radiotherapy, temozolomide or both. This clonotype was obtained from a man aged 35 to 55 with glioma.

This receptor has the CDR3 CASSQDGQYNTEAFF. The DNA is as follows: TGCGCCAGCAGCCAAGATGGGCAGTACAACACTGAAGCTTTCTTT. Recombination joined TRBV4-1 with TRBJ1-1, with the D gene not clear enough to name. Inclusive of the bounding cysteine and phenylalanine, the CDR3 is 15 residues long. Only the CDR3 DNA is retained, 45 bases long and in frame from the first base. CDR1 and CDR2 (MGHRA, YSYEKL) derive from the germline V gene. Trimming at the junction amounts to 0 bases on V and 2 bases on J, and the germline ends lie 10 bases apart.